Sequencing of this T cell receptor beta chain was carried out in a study of liver allograft versus peripheral blood T cells. About the research overall: A comparison was made between T cell receptor repertoires in transplanted livers and those in recipients' peripheral blood.

Study results and caveats: Intragraft T cell receptor repertoires of liver allografts were reportedly distinct from those in peripheral blood.

Remarks on this clonotype: Antigen: not known.

TCRdb re-analysed the reads in MiXCR, keeping a single row per CDR3 protein. The sample yields 850 to 950 distinct CDR3 sequences, 16% seen once. This CDR3 comprises 16 residues. With 0 bases clipped from V and 0 bases from J, the junction kept 1 base outside the gene matches. Germline values: CDR1 SEHNR, CDR2 FQNEAQ (reference sequence). The chain recombines TRBV7-9 with TRBJ2-1, with 8 bases identical to TRBD2. This receptor was taken from a human patient who had a liver transplant. Among the T cells, some may be from the graft donor. For the CDR3, the DNA is TGTGCCAGCAGCTTAGCTCTAGCGGGCTCCTACAATGAGCAGTTCTTC. This translates into CASSLALAGSYNEQFF.